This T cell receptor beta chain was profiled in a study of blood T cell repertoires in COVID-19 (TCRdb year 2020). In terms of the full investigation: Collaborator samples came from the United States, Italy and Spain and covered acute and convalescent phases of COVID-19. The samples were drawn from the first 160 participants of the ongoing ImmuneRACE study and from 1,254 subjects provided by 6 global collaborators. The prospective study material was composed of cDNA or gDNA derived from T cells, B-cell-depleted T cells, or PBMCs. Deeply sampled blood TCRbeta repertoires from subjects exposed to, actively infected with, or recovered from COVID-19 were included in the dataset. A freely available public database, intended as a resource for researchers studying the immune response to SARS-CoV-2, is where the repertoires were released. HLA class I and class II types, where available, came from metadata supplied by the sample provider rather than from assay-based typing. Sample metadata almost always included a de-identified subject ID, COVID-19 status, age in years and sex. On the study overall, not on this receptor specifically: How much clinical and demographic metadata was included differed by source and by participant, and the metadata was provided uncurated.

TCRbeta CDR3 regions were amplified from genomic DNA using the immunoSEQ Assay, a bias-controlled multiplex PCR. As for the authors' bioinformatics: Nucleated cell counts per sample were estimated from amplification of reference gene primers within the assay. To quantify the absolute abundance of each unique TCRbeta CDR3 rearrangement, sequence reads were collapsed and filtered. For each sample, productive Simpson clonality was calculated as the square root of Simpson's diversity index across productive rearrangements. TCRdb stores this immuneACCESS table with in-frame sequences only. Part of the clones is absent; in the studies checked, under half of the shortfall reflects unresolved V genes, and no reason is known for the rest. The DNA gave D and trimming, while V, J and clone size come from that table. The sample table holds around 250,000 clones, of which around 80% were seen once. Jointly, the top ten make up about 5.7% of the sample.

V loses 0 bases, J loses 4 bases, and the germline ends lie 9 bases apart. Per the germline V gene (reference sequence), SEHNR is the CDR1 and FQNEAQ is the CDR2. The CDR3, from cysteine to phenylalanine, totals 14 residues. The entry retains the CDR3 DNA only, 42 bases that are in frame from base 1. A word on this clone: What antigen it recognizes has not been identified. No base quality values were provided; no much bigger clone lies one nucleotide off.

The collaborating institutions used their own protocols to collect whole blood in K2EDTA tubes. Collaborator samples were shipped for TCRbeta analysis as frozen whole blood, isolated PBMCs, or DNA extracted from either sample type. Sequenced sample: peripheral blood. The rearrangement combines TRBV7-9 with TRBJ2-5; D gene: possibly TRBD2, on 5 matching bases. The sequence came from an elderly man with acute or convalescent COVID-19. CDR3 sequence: CASSLAVEGETQYF. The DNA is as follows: TGTGCCAGCAGCTTAGCAGTCGAGGGAGAGACCCAGTACTTC.